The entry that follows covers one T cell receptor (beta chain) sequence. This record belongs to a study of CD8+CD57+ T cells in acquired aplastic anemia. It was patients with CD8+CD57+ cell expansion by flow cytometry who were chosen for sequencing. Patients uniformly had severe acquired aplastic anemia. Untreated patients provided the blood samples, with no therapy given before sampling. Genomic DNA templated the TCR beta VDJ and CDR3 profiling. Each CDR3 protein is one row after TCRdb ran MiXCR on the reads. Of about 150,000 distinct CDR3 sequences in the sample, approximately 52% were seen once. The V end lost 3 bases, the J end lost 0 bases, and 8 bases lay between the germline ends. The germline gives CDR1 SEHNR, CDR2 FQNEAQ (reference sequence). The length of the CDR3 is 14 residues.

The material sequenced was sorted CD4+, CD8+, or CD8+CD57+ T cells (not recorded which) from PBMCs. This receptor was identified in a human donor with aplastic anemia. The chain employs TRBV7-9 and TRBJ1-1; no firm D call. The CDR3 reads CASSLSGLNTEAFF. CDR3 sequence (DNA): TGTGCCAGCAGCTTGAGCGGACTGAACACTGAAGCTTTCTTT. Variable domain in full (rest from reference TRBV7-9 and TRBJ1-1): DTGVSQNPRHKITKRGQNVTFRCDPISEHNRLYWYRQTLGQGPEFLTYFQNEAQLEKSRLLSDRFSAERPKGSFSTLEIQRTEQGDSAMYLCASSLSGLNTEAFFGQGTRLTVV.